This T cell receptor beta chain was sequenced during a study of T cell changes during pregnancy in multiple sclerosis. This clone was detected only once. CDR1 is SGHNT, CDR2 YYREEE, per germline (reference sequence). This CDR3 has 15 amino acids. The V segment lost 4 bases and the J segment 5 bases; nucleotides outside the gene matches: 12. Some clones are missing from TCRdb's copy, which holds only in-frame ones; the method was immunoSEQ multiplex PCR. The sample records tens of thousands of clones, approximately 92% being singletons. The sequence derives from a female donor with multiple sclerosis, enrolled in a pregnancy study. Specimen: CD4+ T cells from peripheral blood mononuclear cells, collected in the first trimester of pregnancy. The V call is TRBV5-4, the J call TRBJ2-7, with 7 nucleotides matching TRBD2. This chain's CDR3 is CASSNSRLARNEQYF. The CDR3 DNA reads as TGTGCCAGCAGCAATTCAAGACTAGCCCGTAACGAGCAGTACTTC.